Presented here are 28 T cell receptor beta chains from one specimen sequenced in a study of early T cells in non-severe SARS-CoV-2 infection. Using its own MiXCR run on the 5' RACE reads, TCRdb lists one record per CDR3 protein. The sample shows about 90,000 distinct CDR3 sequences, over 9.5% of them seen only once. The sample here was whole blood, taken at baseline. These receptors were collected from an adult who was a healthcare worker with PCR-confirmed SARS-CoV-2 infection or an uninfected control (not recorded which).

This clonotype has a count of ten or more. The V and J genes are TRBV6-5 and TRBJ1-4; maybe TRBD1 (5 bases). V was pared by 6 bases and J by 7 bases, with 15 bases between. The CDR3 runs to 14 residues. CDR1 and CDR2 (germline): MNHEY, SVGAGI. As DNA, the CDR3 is TGTGCCAGCAGCCCGGGGACGGGGGTTGAAAAACTGTTTTTT. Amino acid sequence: CASSPGTGVEKLFF.

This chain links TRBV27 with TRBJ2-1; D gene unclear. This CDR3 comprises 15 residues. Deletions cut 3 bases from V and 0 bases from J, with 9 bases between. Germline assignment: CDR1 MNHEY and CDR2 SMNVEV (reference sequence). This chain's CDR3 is CASSFRKSSYNEQFF. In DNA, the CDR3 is TGTGCCAGCAGTTTCCGGAAAAGCTCCTACAATGAGCAGTTCTTC.

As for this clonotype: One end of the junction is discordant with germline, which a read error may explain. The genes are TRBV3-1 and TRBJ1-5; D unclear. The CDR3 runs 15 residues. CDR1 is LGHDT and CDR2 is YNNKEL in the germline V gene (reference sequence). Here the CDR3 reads CASNQGRSGNQPQHF. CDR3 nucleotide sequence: TGTGCCAGCAACCAAGGTCGGTCGGGCAATCAGCCCCAGCATTTT.

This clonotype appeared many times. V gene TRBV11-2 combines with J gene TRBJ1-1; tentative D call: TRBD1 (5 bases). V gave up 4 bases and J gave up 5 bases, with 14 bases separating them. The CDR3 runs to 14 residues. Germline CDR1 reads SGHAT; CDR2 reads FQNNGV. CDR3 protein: CASSSLAGRTEAFF. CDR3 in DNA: TGTGCCAGCAGCTCCCTGGCAGGGCGAACTGAAGCTTTCTTT. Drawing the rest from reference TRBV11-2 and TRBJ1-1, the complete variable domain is EAGVAQSPRYKIIEKRQSVAFWCNPISGHATLYWYQQILGQGPKLLIQFQNNGVVDDSQLPKDRFSAERLKGVDSTLKIQPAKLEDSAVYLCASSSLAGRTEAFFGQGTRLTVV.

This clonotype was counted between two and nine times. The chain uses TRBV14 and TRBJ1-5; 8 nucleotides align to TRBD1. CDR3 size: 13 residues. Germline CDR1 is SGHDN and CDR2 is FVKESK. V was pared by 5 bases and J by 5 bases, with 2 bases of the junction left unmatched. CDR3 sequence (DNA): TGTGCCAGCAGCTCACAGGGGGATCAGCCCCAGCATTTT. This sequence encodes CASSSQGDQPQHF. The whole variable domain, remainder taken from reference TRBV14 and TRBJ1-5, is EAGVTQFPSHSVIEKGQTVTLRCDPISGHDNLYWYRRVMGKEIKFLLHFVKESKQDESGMPNNRFLAERTGGTYSTLKVQPAELEDSGVYFCASSSQGDQPQHFGDGTRLSIL.

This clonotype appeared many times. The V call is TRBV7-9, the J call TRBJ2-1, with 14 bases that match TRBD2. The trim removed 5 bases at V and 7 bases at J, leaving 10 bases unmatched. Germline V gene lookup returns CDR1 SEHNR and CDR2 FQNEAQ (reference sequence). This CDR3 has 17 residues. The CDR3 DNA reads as TGTGCCAGCAGCCCGACTAGCGGGAGGGCCATGATGAATGAGCAGTTCTTC. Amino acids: CASSPTSGRAMMNEQFF.

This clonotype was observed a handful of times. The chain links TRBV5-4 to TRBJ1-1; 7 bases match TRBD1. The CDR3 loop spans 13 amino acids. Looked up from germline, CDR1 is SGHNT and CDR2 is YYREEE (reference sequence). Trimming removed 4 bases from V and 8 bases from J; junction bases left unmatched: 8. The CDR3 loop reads CASSTGQATEAFF. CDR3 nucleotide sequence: TGTGCCAGCAGCACCGGACAGGCTACCGAAGCTTTCTTT.

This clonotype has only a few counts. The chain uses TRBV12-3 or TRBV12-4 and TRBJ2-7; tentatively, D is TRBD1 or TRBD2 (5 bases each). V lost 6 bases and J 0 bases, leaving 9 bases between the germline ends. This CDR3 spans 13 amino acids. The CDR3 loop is CASSSGSSYEQYF. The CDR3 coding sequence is TGTGCCAGCAGCTCAGGGAGCTCCTACGAGCAGTACTTC.

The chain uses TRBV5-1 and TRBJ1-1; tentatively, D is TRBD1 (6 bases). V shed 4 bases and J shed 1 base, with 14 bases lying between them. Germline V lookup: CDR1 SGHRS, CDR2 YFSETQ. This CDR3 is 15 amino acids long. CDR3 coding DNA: TGCGCCAGCAGCAAACAGGACAGCCCGAACACTGAAGCTTTCTTT. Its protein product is CASSKQDSPNTEAFF.

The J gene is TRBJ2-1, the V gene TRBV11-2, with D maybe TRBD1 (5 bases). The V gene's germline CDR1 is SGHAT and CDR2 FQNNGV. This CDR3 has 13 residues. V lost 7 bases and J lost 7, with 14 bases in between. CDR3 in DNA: TGTGCCAGCACACCTAATGGGGCTAATGAGCAGTTCTTC. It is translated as CASTPNGANEQFF.

The DNA of the CDR3 is TGCAGTGCTAGATGGCAAGAAAACATTCAGTACTTC. Protein product: CSARWQENIQYF. This sequence joins TRBV20-1 and TRBJ2-4; D gene unclear. Germline lookup yields CDR1 DFQATT and CDR2 SNEGSKA (reference sequence). V was cut by 2 bases and J by 5 bases, with 7 bases left in between. This CDR3 is built from 12 residues.

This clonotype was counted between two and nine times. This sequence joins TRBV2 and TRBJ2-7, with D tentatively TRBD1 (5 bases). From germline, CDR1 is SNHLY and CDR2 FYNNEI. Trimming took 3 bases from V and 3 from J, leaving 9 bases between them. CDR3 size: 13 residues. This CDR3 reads CASSEGPFYEQYF. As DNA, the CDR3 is TGTGCCAGCAGTGAGGGGCCGTTCTACGAGCAGTACTTC.

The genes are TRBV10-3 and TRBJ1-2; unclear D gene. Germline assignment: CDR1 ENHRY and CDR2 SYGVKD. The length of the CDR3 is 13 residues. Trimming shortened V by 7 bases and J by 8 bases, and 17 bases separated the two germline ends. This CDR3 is CAITQESAGGYTF. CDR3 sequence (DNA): TGTGCCATCACCCAGGAGAGCGCCGGGGGCTACACCTTC.

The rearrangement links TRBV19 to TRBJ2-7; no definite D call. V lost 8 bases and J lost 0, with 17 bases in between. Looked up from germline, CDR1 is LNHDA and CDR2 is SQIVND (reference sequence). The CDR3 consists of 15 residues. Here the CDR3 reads CASSPAASLSYEQYF. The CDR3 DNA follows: TGTGCCAGTTCCCCGGCGGCCTCCCTCTCCTACGAGCAGTACTTC.

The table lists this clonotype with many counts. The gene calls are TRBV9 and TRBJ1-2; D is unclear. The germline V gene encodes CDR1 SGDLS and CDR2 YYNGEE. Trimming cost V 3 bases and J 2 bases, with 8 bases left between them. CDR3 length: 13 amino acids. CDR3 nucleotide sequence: TGTGCCAGCAGCGATGTGACCAACTATGGCTACACCTTC. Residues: CASSDVTNYGYTF.

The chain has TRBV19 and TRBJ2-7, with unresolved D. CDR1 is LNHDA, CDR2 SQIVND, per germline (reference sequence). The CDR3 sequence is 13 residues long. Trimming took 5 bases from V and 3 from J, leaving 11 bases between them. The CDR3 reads CASSSTWGYEQYF. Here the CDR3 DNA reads TGTGCCAGTAGTTCGACATGGGGCTACGAGCAGTACTTC. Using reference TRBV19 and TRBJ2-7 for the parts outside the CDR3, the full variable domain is DGGITQSPKYLFRKEGQNVTLSCEQNLNHDAMYWYRQDPGQGLRLIYYSQIVNDFQKGDIAEGYSVSREKKESFPLTVTSAQKNPTAFYLCASSSTWGYEQYFGPGTRLTVT.

The CDR3 loop reads CASSESRKGSYYEQYF. As DNA, the CDR3 is TGCGCCAGCAGTGAGTCTCGGAAAGGATCCTACTACGAGCAGTACTTC. The chain links TRBV10-1 to TRBJ2-7; no clear D. Germline V CDR1 and CDR2: WNHNN, SYGVQD (reference sequence). This CDR3 contains 16 residues. Trimming cost V 0 bases and J 3 bases, with 15 bases left between them.

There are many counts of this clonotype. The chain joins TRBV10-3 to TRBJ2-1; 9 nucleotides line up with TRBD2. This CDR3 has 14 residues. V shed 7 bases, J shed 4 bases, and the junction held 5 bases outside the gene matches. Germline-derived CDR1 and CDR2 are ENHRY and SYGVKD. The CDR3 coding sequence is TGTGCCATCAAGAAGACTAGCGGTTACAATGAGCAGTTCTTC. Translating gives CAIKKTSGYNEQFF.

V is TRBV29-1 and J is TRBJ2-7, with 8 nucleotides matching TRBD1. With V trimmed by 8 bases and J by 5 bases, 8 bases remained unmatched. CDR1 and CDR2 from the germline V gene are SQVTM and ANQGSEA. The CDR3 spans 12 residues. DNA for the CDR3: TGCAGCTTCAGGCAGGGGGCTCACGAGCAGTACTTC. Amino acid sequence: CSFRQGAHEQYF.

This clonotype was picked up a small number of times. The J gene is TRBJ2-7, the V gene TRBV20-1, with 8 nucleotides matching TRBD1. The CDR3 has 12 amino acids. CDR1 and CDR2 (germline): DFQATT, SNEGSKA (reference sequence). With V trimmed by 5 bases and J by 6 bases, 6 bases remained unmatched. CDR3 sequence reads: CSAGGQGSEQYF. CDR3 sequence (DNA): TGCAGTGCTGGAGGACAGGGCTCCGAGCAGTACTTC.

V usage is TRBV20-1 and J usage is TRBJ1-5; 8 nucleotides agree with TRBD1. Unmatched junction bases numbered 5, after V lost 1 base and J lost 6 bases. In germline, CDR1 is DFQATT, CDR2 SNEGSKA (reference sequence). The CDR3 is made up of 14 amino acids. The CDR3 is CSARGRQGSQPQHF. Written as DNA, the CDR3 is TGCAGTGCTAGAGGAAGACAGGGGAGTCAGCCCCAGCATTTT.

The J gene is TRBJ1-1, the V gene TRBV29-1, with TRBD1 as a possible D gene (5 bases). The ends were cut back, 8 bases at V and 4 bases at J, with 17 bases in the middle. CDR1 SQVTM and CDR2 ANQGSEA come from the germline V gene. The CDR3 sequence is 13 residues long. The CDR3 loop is CSTRPMGGTEAFF. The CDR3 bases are TGCAGCACCCGACCGATGGGGGGCACTGAAGCTTTCTTT.

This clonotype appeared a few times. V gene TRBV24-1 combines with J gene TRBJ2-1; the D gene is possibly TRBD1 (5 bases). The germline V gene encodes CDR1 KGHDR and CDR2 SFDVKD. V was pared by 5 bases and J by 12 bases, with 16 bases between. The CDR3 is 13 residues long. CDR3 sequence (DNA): TGTGCCACCAGTGGGGCAGGGATTGGTCGGCAGTTCTTC. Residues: CATSGAGIGRQFF.

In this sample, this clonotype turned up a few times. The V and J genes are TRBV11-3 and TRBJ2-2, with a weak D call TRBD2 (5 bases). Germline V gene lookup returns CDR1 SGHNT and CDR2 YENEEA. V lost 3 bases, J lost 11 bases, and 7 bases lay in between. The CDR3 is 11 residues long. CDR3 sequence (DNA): TGTGCCAGCAGCTTGGCTAGCGAGCTGTTTTTT. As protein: CASSLASELFF.

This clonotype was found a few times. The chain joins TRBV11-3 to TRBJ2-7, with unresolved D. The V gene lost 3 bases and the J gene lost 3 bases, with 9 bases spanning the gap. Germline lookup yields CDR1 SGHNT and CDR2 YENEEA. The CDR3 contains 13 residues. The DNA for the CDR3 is TGTGCCAGCAGCTTGGCCCCTCTCTACGAGCAGTACTTC. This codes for CASSLAPLYEQYF.

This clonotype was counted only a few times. This chain's CDR3 is CASSEEQGARQPQHF. The CDR3 region has the DNA TGTGCCAGCAGTGAAGAACAGGGGGCGCGTCAGCCCCAGCATTTT. V is TRBV2 and J is TRBJ1-5; 9 bases match TRBD1. The V gene end was trimmed by 1 base and the J gene end by 6 bases; junction bases not matched to a gene: 4. CDR1 and CDR2 from the germline V gene are SNHLY and FYNNEI. The CDR3 is made up of 15 amino acids.

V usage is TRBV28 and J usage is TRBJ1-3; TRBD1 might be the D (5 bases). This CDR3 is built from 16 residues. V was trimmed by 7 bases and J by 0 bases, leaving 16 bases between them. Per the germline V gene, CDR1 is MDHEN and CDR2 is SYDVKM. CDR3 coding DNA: TGTGCCAGCACCCCGGCAGGGTACTCCTCTGGAAACACCATATATTTT. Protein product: CASTPAGYSSGNTIYF. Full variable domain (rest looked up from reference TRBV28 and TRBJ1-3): DVKVTQSSRYLVKRTGEKVFLECVQDMDHENMFWYRQDPGLGLRLIYFSYDVKMKEKGDIPEGYSVSREKKERFSLILESASTNQTSMYLCASTPAGYSSGNTIYFGEGSWLTVV.

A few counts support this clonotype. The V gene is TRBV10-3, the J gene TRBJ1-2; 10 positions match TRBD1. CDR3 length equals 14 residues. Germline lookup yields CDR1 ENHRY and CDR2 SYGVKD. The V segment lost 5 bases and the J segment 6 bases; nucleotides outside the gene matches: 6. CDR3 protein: CAISKSGTGDGYTF. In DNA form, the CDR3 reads TGTGCCATCAGTAAATCCGGGACAGGGGATGGCTACACCTTC.